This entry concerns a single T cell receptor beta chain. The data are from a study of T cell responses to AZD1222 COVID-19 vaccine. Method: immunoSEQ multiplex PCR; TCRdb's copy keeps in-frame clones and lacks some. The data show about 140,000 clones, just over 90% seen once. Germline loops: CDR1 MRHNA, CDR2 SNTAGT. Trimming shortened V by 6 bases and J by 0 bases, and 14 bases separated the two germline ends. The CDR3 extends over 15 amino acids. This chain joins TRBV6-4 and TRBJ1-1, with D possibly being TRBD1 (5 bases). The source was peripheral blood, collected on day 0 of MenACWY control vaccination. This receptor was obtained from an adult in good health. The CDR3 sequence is CASRPSGALNTEAFF. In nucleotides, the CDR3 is TGTGCCAGCAGGCCCTCCGGGGCCTTGAACACTGAAGCTTTCTTT.